This record looks at one T cell receptor (beta chain) sequence and its context. Next came a second PCR, run for about 6 to 11 cycles, which used a sample-barcoded 5' primer along with a J-beta primer mix. In TCRdb, the 5' RACE reads were re-called with MiXCR into one record per CDR3 protein. The profile covers about 1 million distinct CDR3 sequences, with almost 25% appearing a single time and around 0.75% taken by the ten largest. The CDR3 is 16 residues long. Trimming removed 5 bases from V and 8 bases from J; junction bases left unmatched: 16. Germline V gives CDR1 SGHAT, CDR2 FQNNGV. This entry belongs to a study of blood T cells in healthy people across ages. These data were likewise used in another study, on T cells of mothers and their children.

The V and J genes are TRBV11-2 and TRBJ2-3, with 7 nucleotides matching TRBD2. This receptor was identified in a girl aged 2-10 years in good health. The sequencing input was blood. For the CDR3, the DNA is TGTGCCAGCAGCCAAATTATGGGGGGGAATCACGGTACGCAGTATTTT. Translation gives CASSQIMGGNHGTQYF.